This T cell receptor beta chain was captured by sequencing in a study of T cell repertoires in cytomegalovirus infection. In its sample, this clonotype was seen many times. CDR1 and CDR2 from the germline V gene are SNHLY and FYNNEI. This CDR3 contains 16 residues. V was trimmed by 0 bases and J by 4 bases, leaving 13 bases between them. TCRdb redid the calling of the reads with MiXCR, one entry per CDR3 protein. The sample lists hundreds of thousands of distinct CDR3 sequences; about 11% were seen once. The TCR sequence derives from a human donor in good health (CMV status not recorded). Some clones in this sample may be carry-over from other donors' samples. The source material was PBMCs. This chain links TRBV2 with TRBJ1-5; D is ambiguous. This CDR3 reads CASSEALTVGNQPQHF. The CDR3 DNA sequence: TGTGCCAGCAGTGAAGCACTGACGGTGGGGAATCAGCCCCAGCATTTT.